The rows below give T cell receptor beta chains drawn from one sample of a study of graft-versus-host responses after intestinal transplantation. Only in-frame clones appear in the TCRdb table, and some are missing; sequencing was by immunoSEQ multiplex PCR. Here the sample spans about 130,000 clones, approximately 94% being singletons. Their antigen targets remain unknown. The sample here was unstimulated CD4+ T cells sorted from spleen or lymph node cells, taken before intestinal transplant. Every receptor here comes from a human donor who received an intestinal transplant. The CDR3 runs from the conserved cysteine through the conserved F or W. D genes are given only for firm matches. Where a row states a size, it is once, few, many or the class of an expanded clone; other rows omit it.

v_gene	abundance	d_gene	j_gene	CDR3nt	CDR3aa
TRBV7-9	-	-	TRBJ1-6	TGTGCCAGCAGCCCCCCCGGGTCACCCCTCCACTTT	CASSPPGSPLHF
TRBV7-6	-	-	TRBJ1-1	TGTGCCAGCAGCTTAGCGGAATTGACAGTGAACACTGAAGCTTTCTTT	CASSLAELTVNTEAFF
TRBV14	-	-	TRBJ2-7	TGTGCCAGCAGCCAAACCTGGGGCGAGCAGTACTTC	CASSQTWGEQYF
TRBV29-1	-	TRBD1	TRBJ2-3	TGCAGCGCGGAACAGGGGAGCACAGATACGCAGTATTTT	CSAEQGSTDTQYF
TRBV19	-	TRBD1	TRBJ1-5	TGTGCCAGTAGTGCAGGGACAGGGTTTTCCAATCAGCCCCAGCATTTT	CASSAGTGFSNQPQHF
TRBV7-8	-	-	TRBJ2-7	TGTGCCAGCAGCTTAGCGATAGGGCAGACCTACGAGCAGTACTTC	CASSLAIGQTYEQYF
TRBV5-1	-	-	TRBJ2-2	TGCGCCAGCAGCTTGGCCGGGACATCTAACACCGGGGAGCTGTTTTTT	CASSLAGTSNTGELFF
TRBV6-5	-	-	TRBJ1-5	TGTGCCAGCAGTCCACAGAGGGGGCAGCCCCAGCATTTT	CASSPQRGQPQHF
TRBV6-5	once	TRBD1	TRBJ2-7	TGTGCCAGCAGTTTACAGGGGGTCCACGAGCAGTACTTC	CASSLQGVHEQYF
TRBV10-3	-	-	TRBJ2-3	TGTGCCATCAGTGTGTCCGGGGGCTTCGCAGATACGCAGTATTTT	CAISVSGGFADTQYF
TRBV5-1	-	TRBD2	TRBJ2-1	TGCGCCAGCAGCTTGTTGCGGGGGGGATCCGCCTTGAACAATGAGCAGTTCTTC	CASSLLRGGSALNNEQFF
TRBV7-9	-	-	TRBJ1-6	TGTGCCAGCAGCAGTCAGGGGACCCTTAATTCACCCCTCCACTTT	CASSSQGTLNSPLHF
TRBV27	once	-	TRBJ2-3	TGTGCCAGCAGTTCCGGCTTGAACGGGGATACGCAGTATTTT	CASSSGLNGDTQYF
TRBV10-3	-	TRBD1	TRBJ1-2	TGTGCCATCAGTGAGTCGCTGGCCAGGGGGCAAGGCTACACCTTC	CAISESLARGQGYTF
TRBV5-1	-	-	TRBJ1-2	TGCGCCAGCAGGGTACTTAACTATGGCTACACCTTC	CASRVLNYGYTF
TRBV18	-	-	TRBJ1-6	TGTGCCAGCTCACCCTCCTCCTATAATTCACCCCTCCACTTT	CASSPSSYNSPLHF
TRBV18	once	-	TRBJ1-4	TGTGCCAGCTCCGCGGGTGAAAATGAAAAACTGTTTTTT	CASSAGENEKLFF
TRBV2	-	TRBD1	TRBJ1-1	TGTGCCAGCAGACCGACAGGGAGGAGTGAAGCTTTCTTT	CASRPTGRSEAFF
TRBV13	-	-	TRBJ2-2	TGTGCCAGTTCGATAGGTGGGGTCACCGGGGAGCTGTTTTTT	CASSIGGVTGELFF
TRBV5-1	few	-	TRBJ1-2	TGCGCCAGCGGCAGGGAATCCTCTAACTATGGCTACACCTTC	CASGRESSNYGYTF
TRBV19	-	-	TRBJ1-5	TGTGCCAGTAGCCCCAGGGAGGGCAATCAGCCCCAGCATTTT	CASSPREGNQPQHF
TRBV6-1	-	TRBD1	TRBJ1-6	TGTGCCAGCAGTCCCCGGGAGGGACAGAATTCACCCCTCCACTTT	CASSPREGQNSPLHF
TRBV5-1	-	-	TRBJ2-7	TGCGCCAGCAGCCCGAACCGTATGCGCGAGCAGTACTTC	CASSPNRMREQYF
TRBV5-1	-	-	TRBJ1-3	TGCGCCAGCAGCTTGGGCGGAGACTCTGGAAACACCATATATTTT	CASSLGGDSGNTIYF
TRBV27	-	-	TRBJ2-7	TGTGCCAGCAGTTTATATGGGGGGCCTGGGACAGCTGCTACCTACGAGCAGTACTTC	CASSLYGGPGTAATYEQYF
TRBV11-3	once	-	TRBJ2-3	TGTGCCAGCAGCTTAGACGGCAGGAACACAGATACGCAGTATTTT	CASSLDGRNTDTQYF
TRBV11-3	-	-	TRBJ2-1	TGTGCCAGCAGCTTAGGGGGGCGGACCGCCGGGGATGAGCAGTTCTTC	CASSLGGRTAGDEQFF
TRBV15	-	TRBD2	TRBJ2-1	TGTGCCACCAGCAGAACTAGCGGGGCGGACAATGAGCAGTTCTTC	CATSRTSGADNEQFF
TRBV5-6	once	TRBD2	TRBJ2-1	TGTGCCAGCAGCCGTGAGGGACTAGCGGTTTACAATGAGCAGTTCTTC	CASSREGLAVYNEQFF
TRBV19	-	-	TRBJ1-3	TGTGCCAGTAGTAAGGTGGGGAGCCGCTCTGGAAACACCATATATTTT	CASSKVGSRSGNTIYF
TRBV7-9	-	-	TRBJ1-1	TGTGCCAGCAGCCCCTCCTGGCGCAACACTGAAGCTTTCTTT	CASSPSWRNTEAFF